Shown below are 21 T cell receptor beta chains from a single sample sequenced in a study of T cells after posttransplantation cyclophosphamide. The method was immunoSEQ multiplex PCR; TCRdb's version includes in-frame clones alone and lacks a portion of them. The sample comprises some 61,000 clones, 90% to 95% of which are singletons, and under 3% rests with the top ten. The sample comprised PBMCs. The receptors stem from a woman under 40 in good health and a related stem cell transplant donor.

This chain links TRBV19 with TRBJ2-3, with 8 bases fitting TRBD2. The CDR3 is 15 residues long. CDR1 is LNHDA and CDR2 is SQIVND in the germline V gene (reference sequence). V gave up 3 bases and J gave up 3 bases; unmatched junction bases: 5. The CDR3 DNA reads as TGTGCCAGTAGTATTAACGGGGGGGGTACAGATACGCAGTATTTT. This sequence encodes CASSINGGGTDTQYF.

This rearrangement joins TRBV30 to TRBJ2-7; TRBD1 agrees at 9 bases. The CDR3 extends over 15 amino acids. CDR1 is GTSNPN, CDR2 SVGIG, per germline (reference sequence). The junction had 7 bases not matched to a gene; V was cut back by 2 bases and J by 2 bases. CDR3 coding DNA: TGTGCCTGGAGTATGGACAGGGGACCCACCTACGAGCAGTACTTC. Its protein product is CAWSMDRGPTYEQYF.

The DNA for the CDR3 is TGTGCCAGCAGTTTATCCGGACACGCTCCCTACTACGAGCAGTACTTC. The encoded protein is CASSLSGHAPYYEQYF. The chain couples TRBV28 to TRBJ2-7; maybe TRBD1 (5 bases). Trimming shortened V by 1 base and J by 3 bases, and 16 bases separated the two germline ends. CDR1 and CDR2 (germline): MDHEN, SYDVKM. CDR3 length equals 16 residues.

V usage is TRBV7-3 and J usage is TRBJ2-1, with D unresolved. Germline V lookup: CDR1 SGHTA, CDR2 FQGTGA. The ends were cut back, 4 bases at V and 4 bases at J, with 11 bases in the middle. This CDR3 comprises 14 residues. The CDR3 DNA reads as TGTGCCAGCAGCTCCGGCAGGCCATACAATGAGCAGTTCTTC. Its translation: CASSSGRPYNEQFF.

The chain has TRBV29-1 and TRBJ1-4; tentative D call: TRBD1 (6 bases). Trimming removed 5 bases from V and 8 bases from J, with 15 bases in between. CDR1 is SQVTM and CDR2 is ANQGSEA in the germline V gene. The CDR3 extends over 13 amino acids. The CDR3 spells CSVNDRLGEKLFF. The CDR3 nucleotides read TGCAGCGTTAACGACAGGTTGGGGGAAAAACTGTTTTTT.

This CDR3 reads CSVVRQGSGETQYF. DNA of the CDR3: TGCAGCGTTGTCCGGCAGGGAAGTGGAGAGACCCAGTACTTC. This rearrangement joins TRBV29-1 to TRBJ2-5; D perhaps matches TRBD1 (5 bases). Germline V gene data show CDR1 as SQVTM and CDR2 as ANQGSEA. Trimming removed 4 bases at V and 4 bases at J, with 16 bases between. This CDR3 spans 14 amino acids.

This chain connects TRBV10-3 to TRBJ2-5, with 8 bases fitting TRBD2. J was trimmed by 5 bases and V by 5 bases; bases with no gene match: 13. Germline loops: CDR1 ENHRY, CDR2 SYGVKD. This CDR3 has 16 amino acids. This chain's CDR3 is CAISPRRTRGGETQYF. The CDR3, as DNA: TGTGCCATCAGTCCCCGACGGACCCGGGGGGGGGAGACCCAGTACTTC.

V usage is TRBV5-1 and J usage is TRBJ2-7; D remains unclear. This CDR3 is 12 amino acids long. Germline V gene data show CDR1 as SGHRS and CDR2 as YFSETQ. Trimming left V 3 bases short and J 0 bases short, with 4 bases between. The CDR3, as DNA: TGCGCCAGCAGCTACGACTCCTACGAGCAGTACTTC. Encoded protein: CASSYDSYEQYF.

The chain uses TRBV6-5 and TRBJ1-1; D is undetermined. The ends were cut back, 0 bases at V and 7 bases at J, with 9 bases in the middle. Germline CDR1 and CDR2: MNHEY and SVGAGI. This CDR3 has 13 amino acids. Here the CDR3 DNA reads TGTGCCAGCAGTTACTCGGTGTATGGTGAAGCTTTCTTT. It translates to CASSYSVYGEAFF.

J is TRBJ1-2 and V is TRBV4-3; maybe TRBD1 (5 bases). V lost 0 bases, J lost 4 bases, and 18 bases lay in between. CDR3 length: 17 residues. CDR1 LGHNA and CDR2 YSLEER come from the germline V gene. The CDR3 bases are TGCGCCAGCAGCCAAGATCATCGCGGGGCACTTTTCTATGGCTACACCTTC. Residues: CASSQDHRGALFYGYTF.

V is TRBV5-6 and J is TRBJ2-3; 8 bases align to TRBD2. The J segment lost 2 bases and the V segment lost 4 bases, leaving 6 bases of the junction unmatched. Germline assignment: CDR1 SGHDT and CDR2 YYEEEE. The CDR3 length is 15 residues. CDR3 in amino acids: CASSLLAGITDTQYF. The CDR3 DNA reads TGTGCCAGCAGCCTCTTAGCGGGGATCACAGATACGCAGTATTTT.

This clone was counted only a few times. V and J are TRBV6-5 and TRBJ2-3, with a tentative D call TRBD2 (5 bases). Trimming stripped 2 bases from V and 6 bases from J, with 9 bases between. Germline assignment: CDR1 MNHEY and CDR2 SVGAGI. This CDR3 spans 13 amino acids. CDR3 nucleotide sequence: TGTGCCAGCAGTTACGACTACGGGGATACGCAGTATTTT. This translates into CASSYDYGDTQYF.

V and J are TRBV5-6 and TRBJ2-3, with D perhaps TRBD1 or TRBD2 (6 bases each). The CDR3 is made up of 16 amino acids. Germline assignment: CDR1 SGHDT and CDR2 YYEEEE. Deletions cut 0 bases from V and 1 base from J, with 12 bases between. Here the CDR3 DNA reads TGTGCCAGCAGCTTGGTGGGGGCTAGCGGCACAGATACGCAGTATTTT. It translates to CASSLVGASGTDTQYF.

The chain is built from TRBV10-3 and TRBJ1-3; a possible D gene is TRBD1 (6 bases). The CDR3 sequence is 16 residues long. Trimming shortened V by 4 bases and J by 0 bases, and 13 bases separated the two germline ends. Per germline, CDR1 ENHRY and CDR2 SYGVKD. CDR3 residues: CAISATGEVSGNTIYF. Here the CDR3 DNA reads TGTGCCATCAGTGCGACAGGTGAGGTCTCTGGAAACACCATATATTTT.

The V gene is TRBV7-3, the J gene TRBJ2-2; a possible D gene is TRBD2 (5 bases). The V and J ends lost 4 bases and 8 bases respectively, with 8 bases between them. Germline V gene data show CDR1 as SGHTA and CDR2 as FQGTGA. CDR3 length: 12 residues. The CDR3, as DNA: TGTGCCAGCAGCTACCGAGGGGGGGAGCTGTTTTTT. Amino acid sequence: CASSYRGGELFF. Full variable domain (rest looked up from reference TRBV7-3 and TRBJ2-2): GAGVSQTPSNKVTEKGKYVELRCDPISGHTALYWYRQSLGQGPEFLIYFQGTGAADDSGLPNDRFFAVRPEGSVSTLKIQRTERGDSAVYLCASSYRGGELFFGEGSRLTVL.

The CDR3 DNA sequence: TGTGCCATCAGTGAGAGGGCGGTTGAGACTGAAGCTTTCTTT. This translates into CAISERAVETEAFF. The rearrangement joins TRBV10-3 to TRBJ1-1; D not resolved. CDR1 and CDR2 (germline): ENHRY, SYGVKD. V was pared by 2 bases and J by 5 bases, with 12 bases between. CDR3 length equals 14 residues.

The chain couples TRBV4-2 to TRBJ1-1; D perhaps matches TRBD1 (6 bases). CDR3 length equals 15 residues. V dropped 1 base and J dropped 6 bases, with 15 bases sitting between them. Looked up from germline, CDR1 is LGHNA and CDR2 is YNFKEQ. CDR3 region: CASSQGAGVESEAFF. The DNA of the CDR3 is TGTGCCAGCAGCCAAGGGGCAGGGGTCGAGTCTGAAGCTTTCTTT.

The chain employs TRBV7-9 and TRBJ2-1; no clear D. The germline V gene encodes CDR1 SEHNR and CDR2 FQNEAQ (reference sequence). The CDR3 totals 14 residues. V was shortened by 5 bases and J by 9 bases, with 17 bases between the two germline ends. CDR3 sequence reads: CASSPGLSGGEQFF. For the CDR3, the DNA is TGTGCCAGCAGCCCGGGTTTAAGTGGCGGTGAGCAGTTCTTC.

CDR3 sequence reads: CASSQDLGTQAYF. The DNA for the CDR3 is TGTGCCAGCAGCCAAGATTTAGGGACACAGGCGTACTTC. V is TRBV4-2 and J is TRBJ2-4; D might be TRBD1 (6 bases). Germline loops: CDR1 LGHNA, CDR2 YNFKEQ. With 0 bases removed from V and 15 bases from J, the gap between germline ends came to 15 bases. The CDR3 totals 13 residues.

This clone was seen only once. The chain uses TRBV7-2 and TRBJ2-3; 8 bases are shared with TRBD2. CDR3 length: 13 residues. The trim removed 5 bases at V and 10 bases at J, leaving 8 bases unmatched. CDR1 SGHTA and CDR2 FQGNSA come from the germline V gene. Here the CDR3 DNA reads TGTGCCAGCAGCCCCACTAGCGGTTTATCGCAGTATTTT. Protein: CASSPTSGLSQYF. Filled out from reference TRBV7-2 and TRBJ2-3, the complete variable domain reads GAGVSQSPSNKVTEKGKDVELRCDPISGHTALYWYRQSLGQGLEFLIYFQGNSAPDKSGLPSDRFSAERTGGSVSTLTIQRTQQEDSAVYLCASSPTSGLSQYFGPGTRLTVL.

This chain uses TRBV28 with TRBJ1-4, with 8 bases matching TRBD1. Germline loops: CDR1 MDHEN, CDR2 SYDVKM. Trimming took 7 bases from V and 6 from J; bases not matched to a gene: 10. The CDR3 covers 15 residues. CDR3 sequence reads: CASTAPRGRYEKLFF. CDR3 coding DNA: TGTGCCAGCACCGCTCCCAGGGGGCGTTATGAAAAACTGTTTTTT. Using reference TRBV28 and TRBJ1-4 for the parts outside the CDR3, the full variable domain is DVKVTQSSRYLVKRTGEKVFLECVQDMDHENMFWYRQDPGLGLRLIYFSYDVKMKEKGDIPEGYSVSREKKERFSLILESASTNQTSMYLCASTAPRGRYEKLFFGSGTQLSVL.